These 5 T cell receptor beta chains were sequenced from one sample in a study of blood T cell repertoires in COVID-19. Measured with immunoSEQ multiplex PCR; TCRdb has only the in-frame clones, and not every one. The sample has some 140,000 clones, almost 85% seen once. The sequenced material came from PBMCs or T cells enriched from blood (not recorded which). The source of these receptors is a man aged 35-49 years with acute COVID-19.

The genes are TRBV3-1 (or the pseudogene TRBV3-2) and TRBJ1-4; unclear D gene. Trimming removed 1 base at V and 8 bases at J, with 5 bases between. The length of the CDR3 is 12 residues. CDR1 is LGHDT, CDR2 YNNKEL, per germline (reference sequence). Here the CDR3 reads CASSQVQEKLFF. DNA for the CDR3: TGTGCCAGCAGCCAAGTTCAGGAAAAACTGTTTTTT.

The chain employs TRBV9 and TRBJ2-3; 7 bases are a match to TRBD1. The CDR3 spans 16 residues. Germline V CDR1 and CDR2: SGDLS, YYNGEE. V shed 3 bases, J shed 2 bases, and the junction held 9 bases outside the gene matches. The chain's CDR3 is CASSDPGTGATDTQYF. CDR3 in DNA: TGTGCCAGCAGCGACCCGGGAACAGGGGCCACAGATACGCAGTATTTT.

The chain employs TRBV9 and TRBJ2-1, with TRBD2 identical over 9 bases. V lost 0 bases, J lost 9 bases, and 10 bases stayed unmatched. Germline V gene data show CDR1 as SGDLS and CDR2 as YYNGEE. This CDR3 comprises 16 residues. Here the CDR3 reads CASSVARLAGSGEQFF. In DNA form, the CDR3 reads TGTGCCAGCAGCGTAGCTCGGCTAGCGGGATCGGGTGAGCAGTTCTTC. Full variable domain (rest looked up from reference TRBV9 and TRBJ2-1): DSGVTQTPKHLITATGQRVTLRCSPRSGDLSVYWYQQSLDQGLQFLIQYYNGEERAKGNILERFSAQQFPDLHSELNLSSLELGDSALYFCASSVARLAGSGEQFFGPGTRLTVL.

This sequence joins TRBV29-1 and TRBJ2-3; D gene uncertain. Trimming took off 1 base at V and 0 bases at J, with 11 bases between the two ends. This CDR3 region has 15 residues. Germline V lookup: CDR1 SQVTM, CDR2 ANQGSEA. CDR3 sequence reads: CSVEGLTSSTDTQYF. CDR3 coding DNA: TGCAGCGTTGAAGGTTTGACAAGTAGCACAGATACGCAGTATTTT.

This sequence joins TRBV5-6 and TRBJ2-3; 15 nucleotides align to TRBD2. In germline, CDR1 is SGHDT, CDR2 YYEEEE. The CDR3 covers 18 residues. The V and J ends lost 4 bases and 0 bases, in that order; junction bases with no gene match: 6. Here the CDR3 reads CASSVPGLAGGSTDTQYF. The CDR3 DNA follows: TGTGCCAGCAGCGTACCGGGACTAGCGGGGGGAAGCACAGATACGCAGTATTTT.